The rows below give T cell receptor beta chains drawn from one sample of a study of T cell responses to AZD1222 COVID-19 vaccine. The protocol was immunoSEQ multiplex PCR, while the TCRdb copy is restricted to in-frame clones and leaves out a portion. The sample includes some 130,000 clones, just over 85% of them seen just once. Sample: peripheral blood, taken on day 0 of AZD1222 vaccination. These receptor sequences come from an adult in good health. CDR3s include the opening cysteine and the closing phenylalanine or tryptophan. Each record gives: clone size, V gene, D gene, J gene, CDR3 DNA, CDR3 protein. The D gene is left open where the match is weak. Size values are once, few and many counts, or a class for expanded clones, and some rows have none.

>-|TRBV29-1|TRBD1|TRBJ2-3
TGCAGCGTAGGGACAGGGATCACAGATACGCAGTATTTT
CSVGTGITDTQYF
>few|TRBV28|TRBD1|TRBJ1-2
TGTGCCACCTCGGGACAGTTTAACTATGGCTACACCTTC
CATSGQFNYGYTF
>-|TRBV7-2|-|TRBJ1-3
TGTGCCAGCAGCTTTAACATCGCCGGGACGCCTTCATATTTT
CASSFNIAGTPSYF
>-|TRBV6-6|TRBD1|TRBJ1-4
TGTGCCAGCAGTTACTGGAACAGGGGCACTAATGAAAAACTGTTTTTT
CASSYWNRGTNEKLFF
>-|TRBV19|-|TRBJ1-1
TGTGCCAGTACCCTGGGGACGGCGGCTTTCTTT
CASTLGTAAFF
>-|TRBV11-2|TRBD1|TRBJ2-3
TGTGCCAGCAGCGTCACCGGGACAGACACAGATACGCAGTATTTT
CASSVTGTDTDTQYF
>-|TRBV5-4|TRBD2|TRBJ2-5
TGTGCCAGCAGCTTGGTGGCGGGGGGCCGCGGGGCGAAGACCCAGTACTTC
CASSLVAGGRGAKTQYF
>few|TRBV24-1|-|TRBJ2-2
TGTGCCACCAGTGAGACGGGAGTAAACACCGGGGAGCTGTTTTTT
CATSETGVNTGELFF
>-|TRBV2|TRBD1|TRBJ2-7
TGTGCCAGCAGTGAAATGGGACAGGGGGCGCGGGGATACGAGCAGTACTTC
CASSEMGQGARGYEQYF
>-|TRBV16|TRBD1|TRBJ2-7
TGTGCCAGCAGCCTAGGCCGGGACAGGACTTCCTACGAGCAGTACTTC
CASSLGRDRTSYEQYF
>-|TRBV9|TRBD2|TRBJ2-1
TGTGCCAGCAGCAACTGGGGGGGTGACAATGAGCAGTTCTTC
CASSNWGGDNEQFF
>-|TRBV5-1|TRBD1|TRBJ1-1
TGCGCCAGCAGCCTGGGACAGGGGAAACAGAGGGGCCACACTGAAGCTTTCTTT
CASSLGQGKQRGHTEAFF
>few|TRBV15|-|TRBJ1-1
TGTGCCACCAGCAGAGGATCGGGGGGCACTGAAGCTTTCTTT
CATSRGSGGTEAFF
>-|TRBV28|TRBD1|TRBJ1-6
TGTGCCAGCAGGGTACAGGGGAGGTATTCACCCCTCCACTTT
CASRVQGRYSPLHF
>few|TRBV7-9|-|TRBJ1-6
TGTGCCAGCAGCTTAGTGGGGGGGCCTGCCTATTCACCCCTCCACTTT
CASSLVGGPAYSPLHF
>-|TRBV13|-|TRBJ1-1
TGTGCCAGCAGCTTAGAAGCATTTCTGAACACTGAAGCTTTCTTT
CASSLEAFLNTEAFF
>-|TRBV12-3/TRBV12-4|-|TRBJ2-5
TGTGCCAGCAGCTACGACGCAGGAGAGACCCAGTACTTC
CASSYDAGETQYF
>-|TRBV13|-|TRBJ1-6
TGTGCCAGCAGCTTTGTCCTAGGGGATTCACCCCTCCACTTT
CASSFVLGDSPLHF
>-|TRBV6-5|-|TRBJ2-7
TGTGCCAGCAGTTACGCGGCGGGGAGCCCCTACGAGCAGTACTTC
CASSYAAGSPYEQYF
>-|TRBV6-1|-|TRBJ2-1
TGTGCCAGCAGTGATTATGCCACCTCCTACAATGAGCAGTTCTTC
CASSDYATSYNEQFF
>-|TRBV7-9|-|TRBJ1-4
TGTGCCAGCAGCTTAGATCCGATAACTAATGAAAAACTGTTTTTT
CASSLDPITNEKLFF
>-|TRBV4-3|-|TRBJ1-6
TGCGCCAGCAGCCAAGGAGGGCATAATTCACCCCTCCACTTT
CASSQGGHNSPLHF
>-|TRBV12-3/TRBV12-4|-|TRBJ2-7
TGTGCCAGCAGCTCCTTAAGTGAGAGCCACTTC
CASSSLSESHF
>once|TRBV19|-|TRBJ1-2
TGTGCCAGTAGTTCACAGGTTGGCTACACCTTC
CASSSQVGYTF
>-|TRBV7-2|TRBD1|TRBJ2-7
TGTGCCAGCAGCCCGTGGACAGGGGGCTCACGCTACGAGCAGTACTTC
CASSPWTGGSRYEQYF
>-|TRBV7-2|-|TRBJ1-3
TGTGCCAGCACCGAGTCTCCCGGAAACACCATATATTTT
CASTESPGNTIYF
>-|TRBV7-2|-|TRBJ2-6
TGTGCCAGCAACCGGGGAGAGCCTGGGGCCAACGTCCTGACTTTC
CASNRGEPGANVLTF
>-|TRBV30|TRBD1|TRBJ1-1
TGTGCCTGGTCGAGGGACAGGGGCACTGAAGCTTTCTTT
CAWSRDRGTEAFF
>-|TRBV7-2|-|TRBJ2-7
TGTGCCAGCAGCTTAGCGGACACGAAAGCCCTATACGAGCAGTACTTC
CASSLADTKALYEQYF
>-|TRBV28|-|TRBJ2-1
TGTGCCAGCAGTTCCCCTCTAGGGGCCCCCTACAATGAGCAGTTCTTC
CASSSPLGAPYNEQFF
>-|TRBV29-1|-|TRBJ1-2
TGCAGCGTTGAATCCCGGGCAAAAGGCTACACCTTC
CSVESRAKGYTF
>-|TRBV7-8|-|TRBJ1-1
TGTGCCAGCAGCCCGTCGTACACTGAAGCTTTCTTT
CASSPSYTEAFF
>-|TRBV3-1/TRBV3-2|-|TRBJ1-2
TGTGCCAGCAGACCCCAAGGGGACATCTCGACGTATGGCTACACCTTC
CASRPQGDISTYGYTF
>-|TRBV11-3|-|TRBJ2-1
TGTGCCAGCAGCTTAGCGGGGGAGTACAATGAGCAGTTCTTC
CASSLAGEYNEQFF
>-|TRBV7-9|-|TRBJ1-1
TGTGCCAGCAGCCTTTGGACAGAGAACACTGAAGCTTTCTTT
CASSLWTENTEAFF
>-|TRBV3-1/TRBV3-2|-|TRBJ1-2
TGTGCCAGCAGCCAAGATCTCAGGGTTTATAACTATGGCTACACCTTC
CASSQDLRVYNYGYTF
>-|TRBV15|-|TRBJ2-1
TGTGCCACCAGCAAGGGGGTTTACAATGAGCAGTTCTTC
CATSKGVYNEQFF
>-|TRBV7-2|TRBD1|TRBJ2-1
TGTGCCAGCAGCTTTCCCTCGGGACAGGGTTTCAGTAATGAGCAGTTCTTC
CASSFPSGQGFSNEQFF
>-|TRBV5-6|-|TRBJ2-2
TGTGCCAGCAGCTTGTATCAGGGCACCGGGGAGCTGTTTTTT
CASSLYQGTGELFF
>few|TRBV3-1/TRBV3-2|-|TRBJ1-1
TGTGCCAGCAGCCCCTGGGGGGAGAGGTCCGAAGCTTTCTTT
CASSPWGERSEAFF
>-|TRBV2|-|TRBJ1-2
TGTGCCAGCAGTGAGGCGGGGTATGGCTACACCTTC
CASSEAGYGYTF
>few|TRBV25-1|-|TRBJ2-7
TGTGCCACCACACTTGGGTCCGAGCAGTACTTC
CATTLGSEQYF
>-|TRBV20-1|TRBD1|TRBJ1-1
TGCAGTGCTAGTGAGGGGACAGGAATACTCACTGAAGCTTTCTTT
CSASEGTGILTEAFF
>few|TRBV11-3|-|TRBJ1-3
TGTGCCAGCAGCCTCGCCGGTGGAAACACCATATATTTT
CASSLAGGNTIYF
>once|TRBV5-1|-|TRBJ1-1
TGCGCCAGCAGCTTGGCCACGAACACTGAAGCTTTCTTT
CASSLATNTEAFF
>-|TRBV19|-|TRBJ1-1
TGTGCCAGTATCTCCCGGACGCGGAACACTGAAGCTTTCTTT
CASISRTRNTEAFF
>-|TRBV5-1|-|TRBJ2-2
TGCGCCAGCAGCTTGACAGGGTCCGGGGAGCTGTTTTTT
CASSLTGSGELFF
>-|TRBV7-9|-|TRBJ1-1
TGTGCCAGCAGCTTAGCGGGGCCCCAAGGAGCTTTCTTT
CASSLAGPQGAFF
>-|TRBV10-3|-|TRBJ1-6
TGTGCCATCAGTGGTGCAACAACTGGGGGTTCACCCCTCCACTTT
CAISGATTGGSPLHF
>-|TRBV18|-|TRBJ1-5
TGTGCCAGCTCACCAGAGGGTTTTAGCAATCAGCCCCAGCATTTT
CASSPEGFSNQPQHF
>-|TRBV11-2|-|TRBJ2-3
TGTGCCAGCAGCCTGAGCCGATTTAGCACAGATACGCAGTATTTT
CASSLSRFSTDTQYF
>-|TRBV18|-|TRBJ1-1
TGTGCCAGCTCACCGGGGGGGCTTTCGAATGAAGCTTTCTTT
CASSPGGLSNEAFF